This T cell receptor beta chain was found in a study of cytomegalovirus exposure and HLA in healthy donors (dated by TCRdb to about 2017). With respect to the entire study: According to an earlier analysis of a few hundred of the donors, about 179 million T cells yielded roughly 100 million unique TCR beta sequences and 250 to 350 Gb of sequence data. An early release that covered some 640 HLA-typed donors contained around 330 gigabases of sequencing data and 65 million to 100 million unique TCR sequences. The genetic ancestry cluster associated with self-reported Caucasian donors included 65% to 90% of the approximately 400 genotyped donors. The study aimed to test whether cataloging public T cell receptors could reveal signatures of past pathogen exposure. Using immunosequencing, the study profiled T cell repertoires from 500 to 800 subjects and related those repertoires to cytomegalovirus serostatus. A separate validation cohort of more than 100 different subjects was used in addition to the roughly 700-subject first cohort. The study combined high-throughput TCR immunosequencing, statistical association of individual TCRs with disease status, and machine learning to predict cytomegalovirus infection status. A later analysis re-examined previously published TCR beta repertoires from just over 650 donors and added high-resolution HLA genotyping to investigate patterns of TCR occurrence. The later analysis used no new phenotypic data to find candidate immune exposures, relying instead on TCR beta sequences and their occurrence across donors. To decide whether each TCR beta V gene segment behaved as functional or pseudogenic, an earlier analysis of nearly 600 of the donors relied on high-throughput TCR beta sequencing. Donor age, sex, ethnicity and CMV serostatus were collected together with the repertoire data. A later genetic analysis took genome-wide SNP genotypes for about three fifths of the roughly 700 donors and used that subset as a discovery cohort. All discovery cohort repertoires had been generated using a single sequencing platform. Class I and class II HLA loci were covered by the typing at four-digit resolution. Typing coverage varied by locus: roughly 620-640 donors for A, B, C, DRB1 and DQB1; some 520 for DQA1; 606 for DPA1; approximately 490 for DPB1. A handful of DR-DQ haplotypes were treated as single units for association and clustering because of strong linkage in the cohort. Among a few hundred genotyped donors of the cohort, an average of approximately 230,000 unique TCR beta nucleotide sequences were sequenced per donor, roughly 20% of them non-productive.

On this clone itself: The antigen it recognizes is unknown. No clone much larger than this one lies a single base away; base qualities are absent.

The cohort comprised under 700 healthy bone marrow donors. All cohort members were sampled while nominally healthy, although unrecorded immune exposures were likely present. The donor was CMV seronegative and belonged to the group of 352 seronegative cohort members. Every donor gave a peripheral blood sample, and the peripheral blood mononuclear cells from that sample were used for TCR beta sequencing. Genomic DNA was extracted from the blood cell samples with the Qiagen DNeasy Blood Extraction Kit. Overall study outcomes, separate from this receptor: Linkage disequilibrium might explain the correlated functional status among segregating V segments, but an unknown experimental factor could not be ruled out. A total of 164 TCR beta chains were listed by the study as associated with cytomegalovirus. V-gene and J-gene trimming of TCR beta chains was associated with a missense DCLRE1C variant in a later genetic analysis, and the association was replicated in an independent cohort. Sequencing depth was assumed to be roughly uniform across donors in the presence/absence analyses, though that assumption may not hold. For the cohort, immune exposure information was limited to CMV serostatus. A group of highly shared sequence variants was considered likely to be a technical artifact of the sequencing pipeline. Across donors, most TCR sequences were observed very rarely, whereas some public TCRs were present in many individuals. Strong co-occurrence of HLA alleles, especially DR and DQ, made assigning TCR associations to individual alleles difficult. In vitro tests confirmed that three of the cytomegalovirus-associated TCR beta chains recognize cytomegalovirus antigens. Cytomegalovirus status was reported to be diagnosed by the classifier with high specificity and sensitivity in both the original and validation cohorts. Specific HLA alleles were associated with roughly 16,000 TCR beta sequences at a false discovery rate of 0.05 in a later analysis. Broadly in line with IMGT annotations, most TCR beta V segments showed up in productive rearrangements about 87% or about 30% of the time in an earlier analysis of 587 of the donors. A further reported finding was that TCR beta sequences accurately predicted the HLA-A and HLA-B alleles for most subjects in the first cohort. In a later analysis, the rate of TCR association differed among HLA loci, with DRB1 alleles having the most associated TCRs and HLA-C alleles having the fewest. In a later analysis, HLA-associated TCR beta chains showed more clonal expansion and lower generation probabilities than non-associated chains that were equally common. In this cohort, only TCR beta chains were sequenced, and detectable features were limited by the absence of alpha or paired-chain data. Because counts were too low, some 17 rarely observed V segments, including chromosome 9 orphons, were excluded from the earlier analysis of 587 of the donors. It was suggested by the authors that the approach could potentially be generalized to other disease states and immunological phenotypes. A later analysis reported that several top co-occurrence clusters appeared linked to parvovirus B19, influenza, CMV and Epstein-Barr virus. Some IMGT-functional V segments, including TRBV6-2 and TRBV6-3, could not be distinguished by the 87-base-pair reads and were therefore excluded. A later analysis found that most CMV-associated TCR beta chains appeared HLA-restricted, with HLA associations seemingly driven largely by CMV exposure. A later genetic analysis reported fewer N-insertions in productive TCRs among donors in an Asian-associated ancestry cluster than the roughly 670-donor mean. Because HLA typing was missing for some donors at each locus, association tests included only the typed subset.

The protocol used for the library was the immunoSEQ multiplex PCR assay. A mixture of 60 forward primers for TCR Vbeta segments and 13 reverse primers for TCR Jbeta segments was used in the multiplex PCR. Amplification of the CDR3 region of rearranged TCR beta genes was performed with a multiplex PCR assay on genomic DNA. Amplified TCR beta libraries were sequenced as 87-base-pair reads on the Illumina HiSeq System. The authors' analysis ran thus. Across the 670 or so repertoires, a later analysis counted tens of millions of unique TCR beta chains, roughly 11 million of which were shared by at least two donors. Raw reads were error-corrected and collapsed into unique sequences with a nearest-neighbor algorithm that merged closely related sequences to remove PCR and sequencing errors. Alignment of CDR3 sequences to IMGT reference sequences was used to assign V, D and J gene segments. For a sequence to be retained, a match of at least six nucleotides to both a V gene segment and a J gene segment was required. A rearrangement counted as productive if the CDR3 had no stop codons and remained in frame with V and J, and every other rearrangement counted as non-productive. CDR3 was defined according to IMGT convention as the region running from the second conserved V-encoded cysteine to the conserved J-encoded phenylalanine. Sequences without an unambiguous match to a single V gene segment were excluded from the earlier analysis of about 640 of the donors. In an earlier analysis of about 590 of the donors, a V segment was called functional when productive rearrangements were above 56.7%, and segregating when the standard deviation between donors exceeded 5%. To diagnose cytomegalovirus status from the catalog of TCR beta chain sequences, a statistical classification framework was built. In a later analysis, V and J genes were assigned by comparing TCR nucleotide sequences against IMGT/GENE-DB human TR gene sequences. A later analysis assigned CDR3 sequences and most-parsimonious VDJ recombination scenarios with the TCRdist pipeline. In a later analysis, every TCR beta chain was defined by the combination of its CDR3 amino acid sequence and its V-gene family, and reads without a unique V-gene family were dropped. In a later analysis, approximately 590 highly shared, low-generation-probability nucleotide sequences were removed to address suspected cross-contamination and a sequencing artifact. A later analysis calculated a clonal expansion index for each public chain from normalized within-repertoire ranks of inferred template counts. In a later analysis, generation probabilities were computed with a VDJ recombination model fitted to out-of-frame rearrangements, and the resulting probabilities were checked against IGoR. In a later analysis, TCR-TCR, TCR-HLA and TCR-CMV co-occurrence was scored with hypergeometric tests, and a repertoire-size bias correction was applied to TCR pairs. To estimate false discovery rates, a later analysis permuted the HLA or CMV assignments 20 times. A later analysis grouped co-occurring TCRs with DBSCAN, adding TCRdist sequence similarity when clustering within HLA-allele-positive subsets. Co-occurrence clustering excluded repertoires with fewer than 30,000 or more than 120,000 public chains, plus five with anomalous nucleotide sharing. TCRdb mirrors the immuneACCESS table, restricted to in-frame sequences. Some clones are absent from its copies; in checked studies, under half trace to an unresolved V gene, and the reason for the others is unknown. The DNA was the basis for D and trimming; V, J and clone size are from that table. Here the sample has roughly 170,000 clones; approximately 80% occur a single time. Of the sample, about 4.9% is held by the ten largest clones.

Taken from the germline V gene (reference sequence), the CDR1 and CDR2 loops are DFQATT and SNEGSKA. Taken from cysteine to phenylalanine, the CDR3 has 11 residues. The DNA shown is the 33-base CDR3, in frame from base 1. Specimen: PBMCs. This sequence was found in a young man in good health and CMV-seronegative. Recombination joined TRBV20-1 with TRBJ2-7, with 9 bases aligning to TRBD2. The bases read TGCATCGGGCGGGAGGGGGGCGAGCAGTACTTC. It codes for CIGREGGEQYF.